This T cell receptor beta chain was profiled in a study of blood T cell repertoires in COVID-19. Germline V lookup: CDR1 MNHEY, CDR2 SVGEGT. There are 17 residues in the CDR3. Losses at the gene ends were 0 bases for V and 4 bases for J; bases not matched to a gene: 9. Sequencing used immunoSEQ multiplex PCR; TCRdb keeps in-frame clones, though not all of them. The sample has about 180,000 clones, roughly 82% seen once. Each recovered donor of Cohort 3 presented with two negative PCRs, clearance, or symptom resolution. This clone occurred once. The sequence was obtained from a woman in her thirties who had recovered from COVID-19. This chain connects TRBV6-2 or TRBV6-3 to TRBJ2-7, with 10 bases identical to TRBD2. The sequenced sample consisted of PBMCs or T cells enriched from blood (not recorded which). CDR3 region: CASSYSAASGSAYEQYF. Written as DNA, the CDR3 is TGTGCCAGCAGTTACTCGGCTGCTAGCGGGAGTGCTTACGAGCAGTACTTC.